This entry features one T cell receptor (beta chain) sequence. The antigen is undetermined. TCRdb called the 5' RACE reads again in MiXCR, with one record for every CDR3 protein. The repertoire includes approximately 240,000 distinct CDR3 sequences, roughly 17% of them detected once, and around 3.8% sits in the top ten. This sample was taken from a study of T-cell memory formation after mild COVID-19. Study-wide background: Most TCR clusters belonged to a single donor. Overall study results and limits: Clones shrinking from day 15 to 85 showed even CD4/CD8 mixes; later expanders tilted CD4+. Memory sampled before infection contained some responding clones, suggesting cross-reactive memory joined.

What was sequenced was PBMCs or a T cell subset sorted from them (not recorded which). The origin of this receptor is a man aged 18-30 years who had mild COVID-19 (a few samples of this study predate the infection). Cell type and time point are not known.

CDR3 sequence (DNA): TGTGCCAGCAGCTTCACAGGGTTCGGTAATAGCGGGCCACCTTCCTACGAGCAGTACTTC. Its translation: CASSFTGFGNSGPPSYEQYF. The rearrangement links TRBV7-9 to TRBJ2-7; possible D gene TRBD2, 7 bases. The V end was cut by 3 bases, the J end by 1 base, with 28 bases between. CDR3 length: 20 amino acids. In germline, CDR1 is SEHNR, CDR2 FQNEAQ (reference sequence).